This T cell receptor (beta chain) came from a study of blood T cell repertoires in COVID-19. Looking at the study overall: The samples span acute and convalescent COVID-19 from the United States, Italy and Spain. In each case, the material was cDNA or gDNA derived from T cells, B-cell-depleted T cells, or PBMCs.

Trimming took off 7 bases at V and 0 bases at J, with 16 bases between the two ends. CDR3 length: 16 residues. Germline CDR1 reads MNHEY; CDR2 reads SVGEGT. In the original processing: Estimates of nucleated cell counts were drawn from the amplification of reference gene primers. TCRdb's copy holds only in-frame clones and misses some; the assay was immunoSEQ multiplex PCR. The D gene and trimming were derived from the DNA, and the V and J assignments and clone size from that table. Of fewer than 200,000 clones in the sample, approximately 85% were seen once. The chain has TRBV6-2 or TRBV6-3 and TRBJ2-1; possible D gene TRBD1, 5 bases. The sequenced sample was peripheral blood. The clonotype comes from a man aged 40-55 years who had recovered from COVID-19. CDR3 protein: CASIPTVQSSYNEQFF. The CDR3 DNA sequence: TGTGCCAGCATCCCGACAGTCCAGAGCTCCTACAATGAGCAGTTCTTC.